These 12 T cell receptor beta chains originate from one sample sequenced in a study of blood T cell repertoires in COVID-19. This table comes from immunoSEQ multiplex PCR, and its TCRdb copy is limited to in-frame clones, with some not included. The sample holds tens of thousands of clones, 65% to 90% seen once. The specimen sequenced was peripheral blood. These receptors originate from a man aged 25-45 years with COVID-19, enrolled during active disease.

This sequence joins TRBV24-1 and TRBJ1-1, with D unresolved. V was cut by 4 bases and J by 5 bases, with 10 bases left in between. The CDR3 runs 13 residues. The germline V gene encodes CDR1 KGHDR and CDR2 SFDVKD. The CDR3 protein is CATSDSLTTEAFF. The CDR3 bases are TGTGCCACCAGTGACTCCTTAACTACTGAAGCTTTCTTT.

The chain uses TRBV11-2 and TRBJ1-1, with 8 bases matching TRBD1. CDR3 length: 12 amino acids. The V gene's germline CDR1 is SGHAT and CDR2 FQNNGV. V lost 1 base, J lost 8 bases, and 0 bases stayed unmatched. The CDR3 DNA is TGTGCCAGCAGCTTAGCAGGGGGCGAAGCTTTCTTT. Protein product: CASSLAGGEAFF.

This chain uses TRBV4-2 with TRBJ1-2, with 7 bases matching TRBD1. V was clipped by 0 bases and J by 7 bases; unmatched bases: 2. The V gene's germline CDR1 is LGHNA and CDR2 YNFKEQ. The CDR3 has 13 amino acids. In DNA form, the CDR3 reads TGTGCCAGCAGCCAAGAGGACAGGTCTGGCTACACCTTC. As protein: CASSQEDRSGYTF.

The CDR3 reads CASSSGQGGENTEAFF. DNA for the CDR3: TGTGCCAGCAGCTCCGGACAGGGGGGAGAGAACACTGAAGCTTTCTTT. The chain recombines TRBV7-2 with TRBJ1-1, with 10 nucleotides matching TRBD1. Germline-derived CDR1 and CDR2 are SGHTA and FQGNSA. The CDR3 totals 16 residues. V shed 4 bases and J 1 base; nucleotides not matched to a gene: 6.

The chain joins TRBV28 to TRBJ2-7; D gene uncertain. The CDR3 covers 14 residues. The ends were cut back, 5 bases at V and 3 bases at J, with 14 bases in the middle. The germline V gene encodes CDR1 MDHEN and CDR2 SYDVKM. This chain's CDR3 is CASSLILGLYEQYF. The CDR3, as DNA: TGTGCCAGCAGTCTCATATTGGGCCTCTACGAGCAGTACTTC.

The rearrangement joins TRBV6-6 to TRBJ2-7; D may be TRBD1 (6 bases). Germline V CDR1 and CDR2: MNHNY, SVGAGI (reference sequence). V dropped 5 bases and J dropped 0 bases, with 23 bases sitting between them. The CDR3 length is 18 residues. As DNA, the CDR3 is TGTGCCAGCAGTCTCTTCCCGACAGGACATACTAGCTCCTACGAGCAGTACTTC. It is translated as CASSLFPTGHTSSYEQYF.

V usage is TRBV10-3 and J usage is TRBJ2-5; D might be TRBD1 (6 bases). This CDR3 contains 14 residues. V dropped 7 bases and J dropped 5 bases, with 17 bases sitting between them. Germline CDR1 and CDR2: ENHRY and SYGVKD. For the CDR3, the DNA is TGTGCCATCAATGGACAGTTTGGAGCCGAGACCCAGTACTTC. Its translation is CAINGQFGAETQYF.

The CDR3 DNA reads TGTGCCAGCAGTCCAGGGATCTCTGGGGCCAACGTCCTGACTTTC. This gives the protein CASSPGISGANVLTF. The V gene is TRBV11-2, the J gene TRBJ2-6, with a weak D call TRBD1 (5 bases). V dropped 6 bases and J dropped 0 bases, with 9 bases sitting between them. The CDR3 contains 15 residues. The germline CDR1 and CDR2 sequences are SGHAT and FQNNGV.

J is TRBJ2-5 and V is TRBV6-5; 9 bases align to TRBD2. CDR3 length: 13 residues. Per germline, CDR1 MNHEY and CDR2 SVGAGI. V shed 8 bases, J shed 5 bases, and the junction held 6 bases outside the gene matches. CDR3 DNA sequence: TGTGCCAGCGGAACTAGCGGGTGGGAGACCCAGTACTTC. Protein product: CASGTSGWETQYF.

J is TRBJ1-2 and V is TRBV28; no clear D. Trimming removed 6 bases from V and 8 bases from J, with 13 bases in between. The CDR3 runs 12 residues. Per germline, CDR1 MDHEN and CDR2 SYDVKM. Written as DNA, the CDR3 is TGTGCCAGCAGGGCCGGCCCACTAGGCTACACCTTC. It encodes CASRAGPLGYTF.

This clone was seen a few times. The chain has TRBV4-1 and TRBJ1-4; tentative D call: TRBD1 (5 bases). This CDR3 comprises 15 residues. Germline-derived CDR1 and CDR2 are MGHRA and YSYEKL. The V end was cut by 1 base, the J end by 8 bases, with 14 bases between. CDR3 amino acids: CASSQVWGGGEKLFF. CDR3 DNA sequence: TGCGCCAGCAGCCAAGTTTGGGGGGGAGGCGAAAAACTGTTTTTT.

The rearrangement links TRBV3-1 (or the pseudogene TRBV3-2) to TRBJ2-3; TRBD1 might be the D (5 bases). CDR1 is LGHDT and CDR2 is YNNKEL in the germline V gene (reference sequence). This CDR3 has 18 amino acids. V lost 2 bases, J lost 3 bases, and 21 bases lay in between. This CDR3 reads CASSQPPGFGAKTDTQYF. The CDR3 DNA reads as TGTGCCAGCAGCCAACCCCCCGGGTTTGGGGCCAAAACAGATACGCAGTATTTT.